Below are 4 T cell receptor beta chains sequenced from a single sample in a study of regulatory T cells in long-lasting Graves disease. Regarding time point: newly diagnosed GD, antithyroid drugs for less than 3 months. TCR sequences were obtained from RNA taken from PBMCs. Library construction for TCR beta used iRepertoire HTBI primers and Arm-PCR of CDR3 regions. TCRdb re-analysed the multiplex PCR reads in MiXCR, keeping a single row per CDR3 protein. Here the sample spans approximately 310,000 distinct CDR3 sequences, approximately 20% being singletons. This material consisted of peripheral blood mononuclear cells (PBMCs), taken at new diagnosis, from a patient treated with antithyroid drugs. These receptors all stem from a female donor with Graves disease.

This clonotype was picked up many times. This sequence joins TRBV11-2 and TRBJ2-5; TRBD2 aligns across 7 bases. J lost 2 bases, V lost 3 bases, and 3 bases had no gene match. CDR3 size: 14 residues. Germline assignment: CDR1 SGHAT and CDR2 FQNNGV. CDR3 in DNA: TGTGCCAGCAGCTTCGTAGCGGGTCAAGAGACCCAGTACTTC. Protein: CASSFVAGQETQYF.

The chain couples TRBV18 to TRBJ1-1; 10 nucleotides align to TRBD1. J was trimmed by 4 bases and V by 8 bases; bases with no gene match: 7. The CDR3 totals 14 residues. Germline V gene lookup returns CDR1 KGHSH and CDR2 LQKENI. The CDR3 coding sequence is TGTGCCAGCAGGGGACAGGGGTTATTCACTGAAGCTTTCTTT. It yields the protein CASRGQGLFTEAFF.

This clonotype was counted only a few times. The gene calls are TRBV5-1 and TRBJ1-2; maybe TRBD1 (6 bases). V gave up 0 bases and J gave up 5 bases, with 11 bases separating them. This CDR3 is 14 amino acids long. CDR1 and CDR2 (germline): SGHRS, YFSETQ. The CDR3 coding sequence is TGCGCCAGCAGCTTGGACGGTAGGGGGTATGGCTACACCTTC. Translation: CASSLDGRGYGYTF.

This clonotype was counted many times. The V and J genes are TRBV9 and TRBJ2-3; D gene unclear. The CDR3 has 15 amino acids. Germline CDR1 reads SGDLS; CDR2 reads YYNGEE. The germline V and J ends were trimmed by 0 bases and 2 bases, with 10 bases remaining between them. CDR3 DNA: TGTGCCAGCAGCGTAGATGGGCTGCTCACAGATACGCAGTATTTT. Translation gives CASSVDGLLTDTQYF. The full variable domain, completed using reference TRBV9 and TRBJ2-3, is DSGVTQTPKHLITATGQRVTLRCSPRSGDLSVYWYQQSLDQGLQFLIQYYNGEERAKGNILERFSAQQFPDLHSELNLSSLELGDSALYFCASSVDGLLTDTQYFGPGTRLTVL.